Presented here are 12 T cell receptor beta chains from one specimen sequenced in a study of blood T cell repertoires in COVID-19. Libraries were prepared by immunoSEQ multiplex PCR; TCRdb keeps only in-frame clonotypes and omits some of them. The repertoire has roughly 140,000 clones, more than 60% of them found once; the top ten carry 1.9%. Material: peripheral blood. The receptors originated from a woman aged 60-70 years with acute or convalescent COVID-19.

V usage is TRBV11-2 and J usage is TRBJ2-5; the D is unclear. The CDR3 contains 16 residues. Germline CDR1 is SGHAT and CDR2 is FQNNGV. V lost 2 bases to trimming and J lost 4 bases, with 17 bases between them. CDR3 sequence: CASSLSSGSMGETQYF. DNA of the CDR3: TGTGCCAGCAGCTTAAGTTCCGGGTCCATGGGAGAGACCCAGTACTTC.

J is TRBJ2-3 and V is TRBV27; 10 bases line up with TRBD2. Germline V gene sequence: CDR1 MNHEY, CDR2 SMNVEV (reference sequence). J was trimmed by 7 bases and V by 0 bases; bases with no gene match: 7. CDR3 length equals 16 residues. The CDR3 region has the DNA TGTGCCAGCAGTTTATCGACAGCGGGAGGGCCGAATACGCAGTATTTT. Its translation is CASSLSTAGGPNTQYF.

A few counts support this clone. The chain has TRBV7-8 and TRBJ2-1; 12 bases agree with TRBD2. This CDR3 spans 14 amino acids. The V and J ends lost 5 bases and 9 bases, in that order; junction bases with no gene match: 5. The germline V gene encodes CDR1 SGHVS and CDR2 FQNEAQ. The CDR3 region is CASSGLAGSGEQFF. CDR3 nucleotide sequence: TGTGCCAGCAGCGGACTAGCGGGGTCAGGTGAGCAGTTCTTC.

The CDR3 region is CASKGLAGDYEQYF. The CDR3 DNA follows: TGTGCCAGCAAGGGACTAGCGGGAGACTACGAGCAGTACTTC. The chain carries TRBV2 and TRBJ2-7, with 14 bases that match TRBD2. The trim removed 7 bases at V and 3 bases at J, leaving 2 bases unmatched. Germline V lookup: CDR1 SNHLY, CDR2 FYNNEI. CDR3 length: 14 residues.

The rearrangement links TRBV6-6 to TRBJ2-3, with a weak D call TRBD2 (5 bases). Trimming left V 6 bases short and J 0 bases short, with 16 bases between. Looked up from germline, CDR1 is MNHNY and CDR2 is SVGAGI (reference sequence). This CDR3 has 16 residues. This chain's CDR3 is CASRIVGRTSTDTQYF. CDR3 nucleotides: TGTGCCAGCAGAATTGTAGGCCGGACTAGCACAGATACGCAGTATTTT.

The V and J genes are TRBV5-4 and TRBJ2-5; D is unresolved. Germline-derived CDR1 and CDR2 are SGHNT and YYREEE (reference sequence). This CDR3 comprises 13 residues. Trimming left V 4 bases short and J 4 bases short, with 11 bases between. CDR3 DNA sequence: TGTGCCAGCAGCCTGCTGCCGGGAGAGACCCAGTACTTC. Its translation: CASSLLPGETQYF.

The chain employs TRBV10-3 and TRBJ1-1; D is unclear. The CDR3 has 11 amino acids. V lost 10 bases, J lost 1 base, and 7 bases lay in between. Germline V gives CDR1 ENHRY, CDR2 SYGVKD. CDR3 nucleotides: TGTGCCACCCGCGGGAACACTGAAGCTTTCTTT. This gives the protein CATRGNTEAFF.

This clone appeared a few times. The V call is TRBV29-1, the J call TRBJ2-1, with TRBD1 identical over 8 bases. CDR1 is SQVTM and CDR2 is ANQGSEA in the germline V gene. V dropped 1 base and J dropped 2; count of bases not matched to a gene: 7. This CDR3 region has 16 residues. The CDR3 DNA follows: TGCAGCGTTGAAGGGAGACAGGGGTCAACCTACAATGAGCAGTTCTTC. This gives the protein CSVEGRQGSTYNEQFF.

V and J are TRBV4-1 and TRBJ2-1, with 7 bases that match TRBD1. The CDR3 loop spans 15 amino acids. V trimming: 0 bases; J trimming: 7 bases; junction bases outside the gene matches: 6. CDR1 and CDR2 from the germline V gene are MGHRA and YSYEKL. The CDR3 is CASSQERTGVNEQFF. CDR3 nucleotide sequence: TGCGCCAGCAGCCAAGAGCGTACAGGGGTAAATGAGCAGTTCTTC.

This clone was recorded only once. The chain employs TRBV19 and TRBJ2-3; 11 bases align to TRBD1. Germline CDR1 reads LNHDA; CDR2 reads SQIVND (reference sequence). Germline trimming cut 5 bases from V and 6 bases from J; bases unmatched to any gene: 10. The CDR3 consists of 16 residues. The CDR3 DNA reads TGTGCCAGTAGTCCCCTCCGGGACAGGGGGTCCGATACGCAGTATTTT. Its translation is CASSPLRDRGSDTQYF.

CDR3 DNA sequence: TGTGCCAGCACCGTCACAGGGGGCGCTGAAGCTTTCTTT. This codes for CASTVTGGAEAFF. The chain links TRBV28 to TRBJ1-1; 9 positions match TRBD1. The germline CDR1 and CDR2 sequences are MDHEN and SYDVKM. J was trimmed by 6 bases and V by 7 bases; bases with no gene match: 6. The CDR3 has 13 amino acids.

This clone has just a few counts. The V gene is TRBV23-1, the J gene TRBJ2-7; 7 bases are shared with TRBD1. TRBV23-1 carries the ORF label, with uncertain function. The CDR3 is 16 amino acids. V shed 3 bases and J 0 bases; nucleotides not matched to a gene: 8. This CDR3 reads CASSHHDRDSSYEQYF. The CDR3 DNA reads TGCGCCAGCAGTCACCACGACAGGGATAGCTCCTACGAGCAGTACTTC.